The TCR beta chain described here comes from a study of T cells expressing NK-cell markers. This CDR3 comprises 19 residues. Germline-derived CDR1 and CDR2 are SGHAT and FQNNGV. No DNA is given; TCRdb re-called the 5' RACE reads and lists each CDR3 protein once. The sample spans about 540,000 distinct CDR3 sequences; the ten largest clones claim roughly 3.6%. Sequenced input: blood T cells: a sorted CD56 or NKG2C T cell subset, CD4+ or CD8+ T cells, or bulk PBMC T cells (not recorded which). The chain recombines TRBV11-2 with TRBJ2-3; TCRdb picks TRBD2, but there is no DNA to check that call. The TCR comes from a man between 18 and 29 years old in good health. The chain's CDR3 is CASSRLIQRTSGVTDTQYF.